Listed below are T cell receptor beta chains from one sample, sequenced in a study of T cells in Graves' hyperthyroidism and ophthalmopathy. From the multiplex PCR reads, TCRdb called clonotypes with MiXCR, one entry per CDR3 protein. The sample includes hundreds of thousands of distinct CDR3 sequences, 15% to 18% of them seen just once. The sequencing sample was made of blood. The receptors come from a woman between 18 and 29 years old with Graves' hyperthyroidism. CDR3s include the opening cysteine and the closing phenylalanine or tryptophan. D genes are given only for firm matches. Part of the rows lack a size; the others show once, few, many or a class for expanded clones.

clone_size | j_call | v_call | d_call | cdr3_nt | cdr3_aa
many | TRBJ2-7 | TRBV28 | - | TGTGCCAGCAGGACGACAGGAATACTGTCGGGGGAGCAGTACTTC | CASRTTGILSGEQYF
- | TRBJ2-3 | TRBV9 | TRBD2 | TGTGCCAGCAGCGTATGGGGGGGAACAGATACGCAGTATTTT | CASSVWGGTDTQYF
many | TRBJ2-7 | TRBV3-1 | - | TGTGCCAGCAGCCAATTAGGAGCGGGCGGCGAGCAGTACTTC | CASSQLGAGGEQYF
many | TRBJ2-5 | TRBV7-9 | - | TGTGCCAGCAGTTGGGGTCAAAGTGTGACCCAGTACTTC | CASSWGQSVTQYF
- | TRBJ1-2 | TRBV6-2/TRBV6-3 | - | TGTGCCAGCGGGGACACCTATGGCTACACCTTC | CASGDTYGYTF
many | TRBJ1-6 | TRBV20-1 | - | TGCAGTGCGGAACAGGTCGGGAATTCACCCCTCCACTTT | CSAEQVGNSPLHF
many | TRBJ1-5 | TRBV18 | - | TGTGCCAGCTCACAGTTCCGAACAGGCGGGGATAGCAATCAGCCCCAGCATTTT | CASSQFRTGGDSNQPQHF
many | TRBJ2-3 | TRBV30 | - | TGTGCCTCCAGCCCCCAGCGGACTAGCACAGATACGCAGTATTTT | CASSPQRTSTDTQYF
many | TRBJ1-4 | TRBV20-1 | - | TGCAGTGCTAGAGATCGTGAAAAACTGTTTTTT | CSARDREKLFF
many | TRBJ1-5 | TRBV12-3/TRBV12-4 | - | TGTGCCAGCAGTTTGTTGGGACAGCCCCAGCATTTT | CASSLLGQPQHF
few | TRBJ2-7 | TRBV5-1 | - | TGCGCCAGCAGCTTCCGGGGGGCGACCTACGAGCAGTACTTC | CASSFRGATYEQYF
many | TRBJ2-3 | TRBV28 | TRBD2 | TGTGCCAGCAGTTCTGACACGTGGACTAGCGGGGGGGCTACGGCGGGCAGAGGTGGGCAGTATTTT | CASSSDTWTSGGATAGRGGQYF
many | TRBJ2-5 | TRBV7-8 | TRBD2 | TGTGCCAGCAGCTTGGTAGGACTAGCGGGGGCCCAAGAGACCCAGTACTTC | CASSLVGLAGAQETQYF
many | TRBJ2-7 | TRBV2 | - | TGTGCCAGCAGGGCAGAGGGCTCCTACGAGCAGTACTTC | CASRAEGSYEQYF
many | TRBJ1-1 | TRBV6-1 | - | TGTGCCAGCAGTGATTCCCGAGACGGTGATTTTGCTTTCTTT | CASSDSRDGDFAFF
- | TRBJ2-5 | TRBV7-9 | TRBD2 | TGTGCCAGCAGCGGGGGACTAGCGGGGGTTCAGGGTGAGACCCAGTACTTC | CASSGGLAGVQGETQYF
- | TRBJ2-1 | TRBV19 | - | TGTGCCAGTAGTATAGGGGGCAGTATCTCCCCGGCTGGATCACACAATGAGCAGTTCTTC | CASSIGGSISPAGSHNEQFF
few | TRBJ2-7 | TRBV7-9 | TRBD2 | TGTGCCAGCAGCTCGTTCAGCGGGAGGACCCTCAACGAGCAGTACTTC | CASSSFSGRTLNEQYF
few | TRBJ1-2 | TRBV24-1 | - | TGTGCCACCAGTGACCCTAATGACAGGTTCTATGGCTACACCTTC | CATSDPNDRFYGYTF
many | TRBJ2-5 | TRBV24-1 | TRBD1 | TGTGCCACCAGTGATGGGCTTCAGGGGGCAGAGACCCAGTACTTC | CATSDGLQGAETQYF
many | TRBJ2-7 | TRBV20-1 | TRBD2 | TGCAGTGCTCCTCGGGAGGGAAGATACGAGCAGTACTTC | CSAPREGRYEQYF
few | TRBJ2-2 | TRBV6-2/TRBV6-3 | TRBD1 | TGTGCCAGCATAAGGCAGGGGGACACCGGGGAGCTGTTTTTT | CASIRQGDTGELFF
once | TRBJ2-4 | TRBV20-1 | TRBD2 | TGCAGTGCTAGAGATCCTGGGACTAGCCCCAAAAACATTCAGTACTTC | CSARDPGTSPKNIQYF
many | TRBJ1-2 | TRBV30 | - | TGTGCCTGGAGTGTCAAAGGGGGTGTCGACTATGGCTACACCTTC | CAWSVKGGVDYGYTF
many | TRBJ1-2 | TRBV30 | - | TGTGCCGTCTCCTCCCGGATTTATGGCTACACCTTC | CAVSSRIYGYTF
- | TRBJ1-4 | TRBV6-2/TRBV6-3 | TRBD1 | TGTGCCAGCAGTTGGACAGGGCCGGGTGAAAAACTGTTTTTT | CASSWTGPGEKLFF
many | TRBJ2-7 | TRBV11-3 | - | TGTGCCAGCAGCCTTAGCACAGCGGACGAGCAGTACTTC | CASSLSTADEQYF
many | TRBJ1-1 | TRBV11-1 | - | TGTGCCAGCAGGGGGAACACTGAAGCTTTCTTT | CASRGNTEAFF
many | TRBJ1-2 | TRBV6-6 | TRBD1 | TGTGCCAGCAGTTACTCGGGGACAGGGCTCTATGGCTACACCTTC | CASSYSGTGLYGYTF
many | TRBJ2-1 | TRBV13 | TRBD2 | TGTGCCAGCAGCTCCCGGGAGGGCCGCTACAATGAGCAGTTCTTC | CASSSREGRYNEQFF
many | TRBJ1-4 | TRBV2 | - | TGTGCCAGCATGTTGGATTGGGAGAATGAAAAACTGTTTTTT | CASMLDWENEKLFF
many | TRBJ1-5 | TRBV12-3/TRBV12-4 | - | TGTGCCAGCAGGGCCGGGACCCTCAATCAGCCCCAGCATTTT | CASRAGTLNQPQHF